This TCR beta chain is drawn from a study of blood T cell repertoires in COVID-19. At the level of the study: From the United States, Italy and Spain came samples of acute and convalescent COVID-19.

Produced via immunoSEQ multiplex PCR; TCRdb's table is partial and in-frame only. The sample includes 250,000 or so clones, 86% of them seen just once. The CDR3 spans 14 residues. With 5 bases clipped from V and 7 bases from J, the junction kept 7 bases outside the gene matches. Looked up from germline, CDR1 is SGHTA and CDR2 is FQGNSA. Sequenced input: peripheral blood. This chain uses TRBV7-2 with TRBJ1-4; 7 bases match TRBD1. This receptor was identified in a man aged 55 to 70 with acute or convalescent COVID-19. CDR3 coding DNA: TGTGCCAGCAGCCCAGGGGGTTTGGGTGAAAAACTGTTTTTT. Translation: CASSPGGLGEKLFF.